The rows below give T cell receptor beta chains drawn from one sample of a study of early T cells in non-severe SARS-CoV-2 infection. One entry per CDR3 protein results from TCRdb running MiXCR on the 5' RACE reads. Seen here are roughly 66,000 distinct CDR3 sequences, 8% to 9.5% observed once, and the top ten hold around 3.5%. Material for sequencing was whole blood. Receptors originate from an adult who was a healthcare worker with PCR-confirmed SARS-CoV-2 infection or an uninfected control (not recorded which). The CDR3 runs from the conserved cysteine through the conserved F or W. A D gene is named only where the DNA matches it firmly. Only some rows state a clone size, as once, few, many or a class for expanded clones.

cdr3_length	d_call	v_call	clone_size	j_call	cdr3_aa	cdr3_nt
16	TRBD2	TRBV5-4	few	TRBJ2-1	CASSLDGLARRGEQFF	TGTGCCAGCAGCTTGGATGGACTAGCGAGGAGGGGAGAGCAGTTCTTC
15	TRBD2	TRBV7-8	many	TRBJ2-5	CASRAGGIHPETQYF	TGTGCCAGCAGAGCGGGAGGGATCCATCCGGAGACCCAGTACTTC
15	TRBD1	TRBV6-6	NA	TRBJ2-1	CASSYGGTGRNEQFF	TGTGCCAGCAGTTACGGGGGGACAGGGCGCAATGAGCAGTTCTTC
14	TRBD2	TRBV7-2	many	TRBJ2-7	CASTLKRGGYEQYF	TGTGCCAGCACCTTGAAGCGGGGCGGATACGAGCAGTACTTC
15	NA	TRBV2	NA	TRBJ1-1	CASRPFWGGNTEAFF	TGTGCCAGCAGACCTTTTTGGGGAGGGAACACTGAAGCTTTCTTT
10	NA	TRBV6-2/TRBV6-3	few	TRBJ2-7	CASSLHEQYF	TGTGCCAGCAGTTTGCACGAGCAGTACTTC
15	TRBD1	TRBV12-3/TRBV12-4	many	TRBJ2-7	CASSPGAGGLYEQYF	TGTGCCAGCAGCCCTGGCGCAGGGGGTCTCTACGAGCAGTACTTC
14	NA	TRBV7-2	NA	TRBJ2-7	CASSPTANSYEQYF	TGTGCCAGCAGCCCCACGGCGAATTCCTACGAGCAGTACTTC
17	NA	TRBV6-5	NA	TRBJ2-1	CASSYSRAGRDYNEQFF	TGTGCCAGCAGTTACTCGAGGGCGGGAAGGGATTACAATGAGCAGTTCTTC
16	TRBD1	TRBV6-6	many	TRBJ1-4	CASTQVSGDSREKLFF	TGTGCCAGCACCCAAGTCAGCGGGGACAGCCGGGAAAAACTGTTTTTT